This is a list of T cell receptor beta chains from one sample in a study of CD8 T cells in Susac syndrome. TCRdb re-analysed the immunoSEQ multiplex PCR reads in MiXCR, keeping a single row per CDR3 protein. The data hold about 240,000 distinct CDR3 sequences, with 90% to 97% observed a single time. Sequencing was performed on CD4+ T cells from PBMCs. Receptors originate from a human donor with Susac syndrome. The CDR3 runs from the conserved cysteine through the conserved F or W. The D gene is left open where the match is weak. Some rows have no size entry. The others give once, few or many, or a class for an expanded clone.

size,V,D,J,length,DNA,CDR3
NA,TRBV29-1,NA,TRBJ1-5,14,TGCAGCGTTGTCCTCACAGGGCACAATCAGCCCCAGCATTTT,CSVVLTGHNQPQHF
once,TRBV19,NA,TRBJ2-7,13,TGTGCCAGTAGTCTCCCCAACTACTACGAGCAGTACTTC,CASSLPNYYEQYF
NA,TRBV29-1,NA,TRBJ2-5,14,TGCAGCTTTTACCGGGGCTTAATCGGAGAGACCCAGTACTTC,CSFYRGLIGETQYF
NA,TRBV2,TRBD1,TRBJ2-1,13,TGTGCCAGCACTGGGGACAGGAACAATGAGCAGTTCTTC,CASTGDRNNEQFF
once,TRBV9,NA,TRBJ2-6,13,TGTGCCAGCAGCGTAGCTGGGGCCAACGTCCTGACTTTC,CASSVAGANVLTF
NA,TRBV24-1,NA,TRBJ2-3,14,TGTGCCACCAGTGATTATCAAAGCGGCAGTACGCAGTATTTT,CATSDYQSGSTQYF
NA,TRBV29-1,NA,TRBJ2-3,14,TGCAGCGTTGGTCAGATTTCCCCCACAGATACGCAGTATTTT,CSVGQISPTDTQYF
NA,TRBV29-1,TRBD2,TRBJ2-3,15,TGCAGCGTAGAGACTAGCGGGAAGGGCGGAGATACGCAGTATTTT,CSVETSGKGGDTQYF
NA,TRBV21-1,NA,TRBJ1-5,14,TGTGCCAGCCTCAGCACAAAGCCAGGCCAGCCCCAGCATTTT,CASLSTKPGQPQHF
NA,TRBV30,NA,TRBJ2-3,12,TGTGCCTGGAGTCCGGGCCAAGATACGCAGTATTTT,CAWSPGQDTQYF
NA,TRBV18,NA,TRBJ2-4,14,TGTGCCAGCTCACCACCAGGGGTATCAAACATTCAGTACTTC,CASSPPGVSNIQYF
NA,TRBV15,TRBD1,TRBJ2-6,19,TGTGCCACCAGCAGAGGATGGGGACAGGGTCTTTTTGGGGCCAACGTCCTGACTTTC,CATSRGWGQGLFGANVLTF
NA,TRBV2,NA,TRBJ2-5,14,TGTGCCAGCAGTGCGGGGTCAGCCCAAGAGACCCAGTACTTC,CASSAGSAQETQYF
NA,TRBV14,NA,TRBJ2-1,13,TGTGCCAGCAACCTACAGGGGGGGAGTGAGCAGTTCTTC,CASNLQGGSEQFF
once,TRBV20-1,NA,TRBJ1-1,11,TGCAGTGCCAATCTGGTGACTGAAGCTTTCTTT,CSANLVTEAFF
once,TRBV15,NA,TRBJ2-7,15,TGTGCCACCGCTCAAGGCAGGCAGGGGGGTTACGAGCAGTACTTC,CATAQGRQGGYEQYF
NA,TRBV4-1,NA,TRBJ2-2,13,TGCGCCAGCAGCCAAAGAAACACCGGGGAGCTGTTTTTT,CASSQRNTGELFF
NA,TRBV25-1,NA,TRBJ2-5,15,TGTGCCAGCGGGCTGATCGGGGTAGGAGTGGAGACCCAGTACTTC,CASGLIGVGVETQYF
NA,TRBV29-1,NA,TRBJ1-1,13,TGCAGCGTTGAAGTGACAGGAGGCACTGAAGCTTTCTTT,CSVEVTGGTEAFF
once,TRBV6-1,TRBD1,TRBJ1-1,16,TGTGCCACCGTATCCCGAAAGGGGGCGATGAACACTGAAGCTTTCTTT,CATVSRKGAMNTEAFF
NA,TRBV7-2,NA,TRBJ2-4,14,TGTGCCAGCAGCCCCGGGGCAAACAGGCCCGGGCTGAACTTC,CASSPGANRPGLNF
NA,TRBV20-1,TRBD1,TRBJ2-3,17,TGCAGTGCTAGAGGCCAATGGACAGGGGGTGCAACAGATACGCAGTATTTT,CSARGQWTGGATDTQYF
once,TRBV29-1,NA,TRBJ1-2,11,TGCAGCGTTGAGAGGAACTATGGCTACACCTTC,CSVERNYGYTF
NA,TRBV6-6,NA,TRBJ1-2,14,TGTGCCAGCAGCAGGACAGAGACTAACTATGGCTACACCTTC,CASSRTETNYGYTF
few,TRBV2,NA,TRBJ1-3,12,TGTGCCAGCTCGGGGTCTGGAAACACCATATATTTT,CASSGSGNTIYF
NA,TRBV29-1,NA,TRBJ2-5,12,TGCAGCGTCCATGCCTCGGGAGTGACCCAGTACTTC,CSVHASGVTQYF
once,TRBV9,TRBD2,TRBJ2-5,16,TGTGCCAGCAGCGCCGGACTAGCTCCCAACCAAGAGACCCAGTACTTC,CASSAGLAPNQETQYF
NA,TRBV28,NA,TRBJ2-1,14,TGTGCCAGCAGTTCTAACAAGGGGAGCAATGAGCAGTTCTTC,CASSSNKGSNEQFF
NA,TRBV5-4,TRBD1,TRBJ1-2,15,TGTGCCAGCAGCGTGGACAGGGCCTTAACCCATGGCTACACCTTC,CASSVDRALTHGYTF
once,TRBV7-9,TRBD1,TRBJ2-3,15,TGTGCCAGCAGCCGCCAGGACAGGGGTTATCATACGCAGTATTTT,CASSRQDRGYHTQYF